This record covers a single TCR beta chain. The data stem from a study of blood T cell repertoires in COVID-19. TCRdb's table, derived via immunoSEQ multiplex PCR, lists solely in-frame clones and lacks some. The sample yields roughly 68,000 clones, just over 85% seen once. The CDR3 loop spans 14 amino acids. Germline V CDR1 and CDR2: MNHEY, SVGAGI. The germline V and J ends were trimmed by 6 bases and 5 bases, with 11 bases remaining between them. The sample was peripheral blood. V is TRBV6-5 and J is TRBJ1-6; D might be TRBD1 (6 bases). The sequence came from a woman aged 60-70 years with COVID-19, enrolled during active disease. CDR3: CASSSGQHNSPLHF. In DNA form, the CDR3 reads TGTGCCAGCAGCTCGGGACAACATAATTCACCCCTCCACTTT.